Listed below are T cell receptor beta chains from one sample, sequenced in a study of OX40 agonist ivuxolimab in advanced cancers. Method: immunoSEQ multiplex PCR; TCRdb's copy keeps in-frame clones and lacks some. The sample yields 70,000 to 75,000 clones, over 75% seen once. The starting material was CD4+ or CD8+ T cells sorted from blood, obtained in a trial of the OX40 agonist ivuxolimab. These receptors came from an adult with an advanced solid tumor such as melanoma, head and neck, liver or kidney cancer. Each CDR3 is given with its conserved first and last residue. D genes are given only for firm matches. Clone size appears in some rows only: once, few, many, or a class for an expanded clone.

V gene: TRBV5-4
D gene: TRBD2
clone size: -
J gene: TRBJ2-5
CDR3 protein: CASSLSGRAGETQYF
CDR3 DNA: TGTGCCAGCAGCTTGAGCGGGAGGGCCGGAGAGACCCAGTACTTC

V gene: TRBV7-3
D gene: -
clone size: -
J gene: TRBJ2-5
CDR3 protein: CASSKEGRLQETQYF
CDR3 DNA: TGTGCCAGCAGCAAAGAAGGCAGATTACAAGAGACCCAGTACTTC

V gene: TRBV7-2
D gene: -
clone size: once
J gene: TRBJ2-7
CDR3 protein: CASSFRPGSWSEQYF
CDR3 DNA: TGTGCCAGCAGCTTCAGACCAGGTAGTTGGAGCGAGCAGTACTTC

V gene: TRBV15
D gene: TRBD2
clone size: -
J gene: TRBJ2-1
CDR3 protein: CATSRVRGAGGPRDEQFF
CDR3 DNA: TGTGCCACCAGCAGAGTTCGAGGAGCGGGAGGGCCTCGGGATGAGCAGTTCTTC

V gene: TRBV5-4
D gene: -
clone size: -
J gene: TRBJ1-2
CDR3 protein: CASSLVQANYGYTF
CDR3 DNA: TGTGCCAGCAGCTTGGTACAGGCGAACTATGGCTACACCTTC

V gene: TRBV11-2
D gene: -
clone size: -
J gene: TRBJ2-1
CDR3 protein: CASSLDGQYNEQFF
CDR3 DNA: TGTGCCAGCAGCTTAGACGGCCAGTACAATGAGCAGTTCTTC

V gene: TRBV21-1
D gene: -
clone size: -
J gene: TRBJ2-1
CDR3 protein: CASSKARRVRGTPSEQFF
CDR3 DNA: TGTGCCAGCAGCAAAGCTCGACGGGTGCGGGGGACCCCCAGTGAGCAGTTCTTC

V gene: TRBV5-1
D gene: -
clone size: -
J gene: TRBJ2-1
CDR3 protein: CASSLGMRGGSYNEQFF
CDR3 DNA: TGCGCCAGCAGCTTGGGGATGCGGGGTGGGTCATACAATGAGCAGTTCTTC

V gene: TRBV7-2
D gene: TRBD2
clone size: -
J gene: TRBJ2-7
CDR3 protein: CASSFFPSGELSYEQYF
CDR3 DNA: TGTGCCAGCAGCTTCTTCCCTAGCGGGGAACTTTCCTACGAGCAGTACTTC

V gene: TRBV19
D gene: TRBD1
clone size: -
J gene: TRBJ2-7
CDR3 protein: CASSRGQGSPYEQYF
CDR3 DNA: TGTGCCAGTAGCAGGGGACAGGGGTCCCCCTACGAGCAGTACTTC

V gene: TRBV4-2
D gene: -
clone size: -
J gene: TRBJ1-4
CDR3 protein: CASSQDGTGGEKLFF
CDR3 DNA: TGTGCCAGCAGCCAAGATGGGACTGGTGGGGAAAAACTGTTTTTT

V gene: TRBV7-2
D gene: TRBD2
clone size: -
J gene: TRBJ2-2
CDR3 protein: CASNPLRGGSDTGELFF
CDR3 DNA: TGTGCCAGCAACCCGCTTAGGGGCGGGAGTGACACCGGGGAGCTGTTTTTT